The clone carrying this T cell receptor beta chain has only one observation. The target antigen is unknown. Each of the donors had roughly 9.4 milliliters of peripheral blood drawn into EDTA-treated Vacutainer tubes. This specimen comes from a study of blood T cells in healthy people across ages. Regarding the study as a whole: Expanded clonotype changes were possibly confounded by unknown donor CMV status. Long-lived and aged donors differed, with more naive CD4+ cells and higher diversity in the long-lived.

There are 14 residues in the CDR3. Germline-derived CDR1 and CDR2 are MNHEY and SVGAGI. V dropped 7 bases and J dropped 2 bases, with 14 bases sitting between them. A second roughly 6 to 12 cycle PCR used barcoded and J-beta primers. TCRdb reanalysed the 5' RACE reads using MiXCR and keeps one entry per CDR3 protein. This sample has over 1,500,000 distinct CDR3 sequences, with around 50% found just once. This TCR derives from a woman between 35 and 50 years old in good health. The V call is TRBV6-5, the J call TRBJ1-1, with D possibly TRBD1 on 6 matching bases. The sequenced sample consisted of blood. CDR3 residues: CASTPGAGNTEAFF. Written as DNA, the CDR3 is TGTGCCAGCACCCCGGGGGCGGGTAACACTGAAGCTTTCTTT.